The 13 T cell receptor beta chains given below trace back to one sample, sequenced in a study of OX40 agonist ivuxolimab in advanced cancers. TCRdb keeps only in-frame clones here, not all; method: immunoSEQ multiplex PCR. The table includes tens of thousands of clones, 70% to 90% detected once. The sample here was CD4+ or CD8+ T cells sorted from blood, taken in a trial of the OX40 agonist ivuxolimab. The origin of the receptors is an adult with an advanced solid tumor such as melanoma, head and neck, liver or kidney cancer.

The chain combines TRBV5-4 with TRBJ2-1, with TRBD1 matching over 8 bases. This CDR3 spans 13 amino acids. Germline V gene lookup returns CDR1 SGHNT and CDR2 YYREEE (reference sequence). V trimming: 2 bases; J trimming: 7 bases; junction bases outside the gene matches: 2. The CDR3 loop is CASSFDRGNEQFF. CDR3 nucleotide sequence: TGTGCCAGCAGCTTCGACAGGGGAAATGAGCAGTTCTTC.

The V and J genes are TRBV5-4 and TRBJ1-2; a possible D gene is TRBD1 (5 bases). The CDR3 totals 16 residues. Trimming took 6 bases from V and 4 from J, leaving 22 bases between them. Per germline, CDR1 SGHNT and CDR2 YYREEE (reference sequence). The CDR3, as DNA: TGTGCCAGCAAGCTTGGAGGGCAGGACATTATCTATGGCTACACCTTC. It encodes CASKLGGQDIIYGYTF.

The chain combines TRBV5-1 with TRBJ2-1; TRBD1 is a possible D gene (6 bases). CDR1 is SGHRS and CDR2 is YFSETQ in the germline V gene. With 2 bases removed from V and 3 bases from J, the gap between germline ends came to 15 bases. CDR3 length: 16 amino acids. CDR3 residues: CASSFNQGQVYNEQFF. The DNA of the CDR3 is TGCGCCAGCAGCTTTAATCAGGGACAAGTCTACAATGAGCAGTTCTTC.

The chain couples TRBV15 to TRBJ2-7; 8 positions agree with TRBD2. Germline lookup yields CDR1 LNHNV and CDR2 YYDKDF (reference sequence). The CDR3 has 15 residues. V shed 0 bases and J 7 bases; nucleotides not matched to a gene: 8. The DNA of the CDR3 is TGTGCCACCAGCAGAGAGTCAACGGGAGGGGATGAGCAGTACTTC. Translated: CATSRESTGGDEQYF. Complete variable domain (other parts from reference TRBV15 and TRBJ2-7): DAMVIQNPRYQVTQFGKPVTLSCSQTLNHNVMYWYQQKSSQAPKLLFHYYDKDFNNEADTPDNFQSRRPNTSFCFLDIRSPGLGDTAMYLCATSRESTGGDEQYFGPGTRLTVT.

The chain combines TRBV19 with TRBJ2-1; D gene uncertain. Germline lookup yields CDR1 LNHDA and CDR2 SQIVND (reference sequence). Trimming stripped 3 bases from V and 5 bases from J, with 11 bases between. This CDR3 has 14 amino acids. CDR3 DNA: TGTGCCAGTAGTATTTTAATAACTAACAATGAGCAGTTCTTC. Amino acid sequence: CASSILITNNEQFF.

This sequence joins TRBV6-5 and TRBJ2-2; D gene unclear. The CDR3 is 14 residues long. Trimming shortened V by 3 bases and J by 1 base, and 6 bases separated the two germline ends. The germline gives CDR1 MNHEY, CDR2 SVGAGI. CDR3 sequence reads: CASSYPQNTGELFF. The CDR3 nucleotides read TGTGCCAGCAGTTATCCACAGAACACCGGGGAGCTGTTTTTT.

This clone was counted once. The same CDR3 can be traced to other DNA sequences in this sample. The V gene is TRBV18, the J gene TRBJ2-5, with D tentatively TRBD1 or TRBD2 (5 bases each). CDR1 and CDR2 from the germline V gene are KGHSH and LQKENI. V shed 5 bases and J shed 3 bases, with 10 bases lying between them. This CDR3 is built from 13 residues. The CDR3 DNA reads TGTGCCAGCTCAGGGACCTCGGAAGAGACCCAGTACTTC. The encoded protein is CASSGTSEETQYF.

The chain has TRBV7-6 and TRBJ1-4; possibly TRBD1 for D (5 bases). V was cut by 1 base and J by 8 bases, with 14 bases left in between. Germline CDR1 is SGHVS and CDR2 is FNYEAQ. The CDR3 has 15 residues. CDR3 coding DNA: TGTGCCAGCAGCTTAGGGGGGGGATTCGGAGAAAAACTGTTTTTT. It is translated as CASSLGGGFGEKLFF.

The chain links TRBV6-6 to TRBJ2-7; D unclear. Trimming took 0 bases from V and 5 from J, leaving 8 bases between them. The CDR3 runs 13 residues. CDR1 is MNHNY, CDR2 SVGAGI, per germline (reference sequence). The DNA for the CDR3 is TGTGCCAGCAGTTACTCGGCAGTACACGAGCAGTACTTC. It is translated as CASSYSAVHEQYF.

The genes are TRBV11-2 and TRBJ2-7; 8 nucleotides line up with TRBD2. V was pared by 1 base and J by 0 bases, with 5 bases of the junction left unmatched. Germline loops: CDR1 SGHAT, CDR2 FQNNGV. The CDR3 loop spans 16 amino acids. CDR3: CASSLGEREFSYEQYF. As DNA, the CDR3 is TGTGCCAGCAGCTTAGGGGAGCGGGAGTTCTCCTACGAGCAGTACTTC.

This chain uses TRBV15 with TRBJ2-1, with D possibly being TRBD2 (6 bases). The germline V gene has CDR1 LNHNV and CDR2 YYDKDF (reference sequence). V lost 0 bases to trimming and J lost 0 bases, with 15 bases between them. The CDR3 runs 18 residues. The CDR3 loop is CATSRDGGGVSSYNEQFF. In DNA, the CDR3 is TGTGCCACCAGCAGAGATGGCGGCGGGGTGAGCTCCTACAATGAGCAGTTCTTC.

The gene calls are TRBV5-4 and TRBJ2-7, with 10 bases lining up with TRBD1. Trimming cost V 5 bases and J 3 bases; bases outside gene matches: 14. The CDR3 totals 17 residues. Germline V gives CDR1 SGHNT, CDR2 YYREEE (reference sequence). The CDR3 DNA is TGTGCCAGCAGGTTTGTGAGGGACAGGGGAAGAAACTACGAGCAGTACTTC. It encodes CASRFVRDRGRNYEQYF. The whole variable domain, filled in from reference TRBV5-4 and TRBJ2-7, reads ETGVTQSPTHLIKTRGQQVTLRCSSQSGHNTVSWYQQALGQGPQFIFQYYREEENGRGNFPPRFSGLQFPNYSSELNVNALELDDSALYLCASRFVRDRGRNYEQYFGPGTRLTVT.

CDR3 region: CASSQGETSGNTGELFF. DNA for the CDR3: TGCGCCAGCAGCCAAGGGGAGACTAGCGGAAACACCGGGGAGCTGTTTTTT. This chain uses TRBV4-3 with TRBJ2-2; 9 bases are a match to TRBD2. Germline-derived CDR1 and CDR2 are LGHNA and YSLEER. Trimming took 1 base from V and 2 from J; bases not matched to a gene: 5. The CDR3 length is 17 residues.